This passage covers 32 T cell receptor beta chains from one sample sequenced in a study of T-cell memory formation after mild COVID-19. TCRdb re-analysed the 5' RACE reads in MiXCR, keeping a single row per CDR3 protein. The sample carries a few hundred thousand distinct CDR3 sequences, 24% recorded once. The sample comprised PBMCs or a T cell subset sorted from them (not recorded which). Source of these receptors: an adult woman who had mild COVID-19 (a few samples of this study predate the infection). Cell type and time point are not known.

The chain links TRBV20-1 to TRBJ2-1; 10 nucleotides line up with TRBD2. V lost 0 bases, J lost 1 base, and 3 bases stayed unmatched. The germline gives CDR1 DFQATT, CDR2 SNEGSKA (reference sequence). The CDR3 loop spans 16 amino acids. This CDR3 reads CSARDRLAGSYNEQFF. The CDR3, as DNA: TGCAGTGCTAGAGACCGACTAGCGGGTTCCTACAATGAGCAGTTCTTC.

The V and J genes are TRBV24-1 and TRBJ2-7; D is possibly TRBD2 (6 bases). Trimming took off 7 bases at V and 2 bases at J, with 17 bases between the two ends. The CDR3 spans 15 residues. Per germline, CDR1 KGHDR and CDR2 SFDVKD. The CDR3 here is CATSPGGLTTYEQYF. The CDR3 region has the DNA TGTGCCACCAGCCCCGGGGGACTCACGACCTACGAGCAGTACTTC.

In its sample, this clonotype was seen a few times. This sequence joins TRBV28 and TRBJ2-3; D is possibly TRBD2 (7 bases). Deletions cut 10 bases from V and 1 base from J, with 18 bases between. The length of the CDR3 is 15 residues. Germline CDR1 is MDHEN and CDR2 is SYDVKM. The CDR3 DNA follows: TGTGCCACGAGGGGGGGAGGGCCCGGCACAGATACGCAGTATTTT. Its protein product is CATRGGGPGTDTQYF.

The genes are TRBV5-5 and TRBJ1-4; D is possibly TRBD1 (6 bases). Germline V CDR1 and CDR2: SGHKS, YYEKEE (reference sequence). Between the trimmed V and J ends, which lost 4 bases and 11 bases, there was a span of 21 bases. The CDR3 loop spans 15 amino acids. CDR3 region: CASSRGGDALGKLFF. The CDR3 DNA follows: TGTGCCAGCAGCCGGGGGGGCGACGCCCTAGGGAAACTGTTTTTT.

J is TRBJ2-7 and V is TRBV7-9, with 8 bases fitting TRBD1. Losses at the gene ends were 5 bases for V and 6 bases for J; bases not matched to a gene: 12. The CDR3 totals 15 residues. The V gene's germline CDR1 is SEHNR and CDR2 FQNEAQ (reference sequence). In nucleotides, the CDR3 is TGTGCCAGCAGCAGTCGGACAGGGAAGGAAGGCGAGCAGTACTTC. Protein: CASSSRTGKEGEQYF.

This clonotype came up a few times. The chain recombines TRBV7-9 with TRBJ2-4, with 11 nucleotides matching TRBD1. After removal of 3 bases from V and 3 bases from J, the junction contained 7 bases not matched to a gene. The CDR3 consists of 17 residues. The germline V gene encodes CDR1 SEHNR and CDR2 FQNEAQ (reference sequence). CDR3 region: CASSLGTGGSDKNIQYF. Written as DNA, the CDR3 is TGTGCCAGCAGCTTGGGGACAGGGGGTAGCGACAAAAACATTCAGTACTTC.

The sample holds a few counts of this clonotype. The rearrangement joins TRBV25-1 to TRBJ2-1; D unclear. CDR1 is MGHDK and CDR2 is SYGVNS in the germline V gene. The CDR3 is 12 amino acids. V lost 6 bases to trimming and J lost 10 bases, with 13 bases between them. The chain's CDR3 is CASRGQPGEQFF. The CDR3 DNA follows: TGTGCCAGCAGAGGGCAGCCCGGAGAGCAGTTCTTC.

This clonotype came up a few times. J is TRBJ1-6 and V is TRBV12-3 or TRBV12-4; perhaps TRBD1 as D (6 bases). CDR3 length: 15 residues. Trimming shortened V by 5 bases and J by 4 bases, and 12 bases separated the two germline ends. CDR3 sequence (DNA): TGTGCCAGCAGTCTTCAAGGGGGGTATAATTCACCCCTCCACTTT. Amino acids: CASSLQGGYNSPLHF.

The chain employs TRBV10-3 and TRBJ1-4, with TRBD1 matching over 7 bases. Trimming at V came to 5 bases and at J to 4 bases, leaving 7 bases not matched to a gene. This CDR3 contains 15 residues. Per germline, CDR1 ENHRY and CDR2 SYGVKD. The CDR3 sequence is CAISPQTGFNEKLFF. CDR3 DNA: TGTGCCATCAGTCCTCAGACAGGGTTTAATGAAAAACTGTTTTTT.

This clonotype has only a few counts. The chain joins TRBV9 to TRBJ2-1, with D hard to call. Germline loops: CDR1 SGDLS, CDR2 YYNGEE. This CDR3 has 15 amino acids. Between the trimmed V and J ends, which lost 0 bases and 2 bases, there was a span of 9 bases. This CDR3 reads CASSVEPPAYNEQFF. CDR3 in DNA: TGTGCCAGCAGCGTAGAACCTCCCGCCTACAATGAGCAGTTCTTC.

The rearrangement joins TRBV7-9 to TRBJ1-5; 9 nucleotides align to TRBD1. Looked up from germline, CDR1 is SEHNR and CDR2 is FQNEAQ (reference sequence). The CDR3 sequence is 16 residues long. V shed 5 bases and J 6 bases; nucleotides not matched to a gene: 11. The chain's CDR3 is CASSETTGGVSQPQHF. CDR3 coding DNA: TGTGCCAGCAGCGAAACGACAGGGGGTGTCAGTCAGCCCCAGCATTTT.

This clonotype was seen a few times. The V and J genes are TRBV27 and TRBJ2-2; D perhaps matches TRBD2 (6 bases). Germline V gene sequence: CDR1 MNHEY, CDR2 SMNVEV (reference sequence). This CDR3 spans 16 amino acids. The germline V and J ends were trimmed by 5 bases and 1 base, with 14 bases remaining between them. Here the CDR3 DNA reads TGTGCCAGCAGTGCCCTGGGACTTTTGAACACCGGGGAGCTGTTTTTT. Translated: CASSALGLLNTGELFF.

This clonotype turned up a few times. This chain connects TRBV15 to TRBJ2-5; TRBD1 aligns across 7 bases. V was pared by 1 base and J by 5 bases, with 10 bases of the junction left unmatched. This CDR3 region has 16 residues. Germline CDR1 and CDR2: LNHNV and YYDKDF (reference sequence). CDR3 loop: CATSRGVSRGLETQYF. The CDR3, as DNA: TGTGCCACCAGCAGAGGGGTTAGCAGGGGGTTGGAGACCCAGTACTTC.

This chain uses TRBV6-2 or TRBV6-3 with TRBJ2-7, with 8 bases lining up with TRBD1. After removal of 6 bases from V and 11 bases from J, the junction contained 15 bases not matched to a gene. The length of the CDR3 is 14 residues. In germline, CDR1 is MNHEY, CDR2 SVGEGT. In DNA form, the CDR3 reads TGTGCCAGCAGATCTGTGGACAGGGTACCAGTGGAGTACTTC. It codes for CASRSVDRVPVEYF.

This clonotype occurred a few times. The CDR3: CASSPGGSYSNQPQHF. CDR3 coding DNA: TGTGCCAGCAGCCCTGGGGGCAGCTATAGCAATCAGCCCCAGCATTTT. The chain recombines TRBV7-3 with TRBJ1-5, with D maybe TRBD1 (6 bases). The CDR3 contains 16 residues. Germline CDR1 and CDR2: SGHTA and FQGTGA. V was pared by 5 bases and J by 0 bases, with 14 bases between.

The chain links TRBV5-6 to TRBJ2-3; D uncertain. This CDR3 is built from 15 residues. The germline V gene encodes CDR1 SGHDT and CDR2 YYEEEE. The V end lost 5 bases, the J end lost 0 bases, and 13 bases lay between the germline ends. The CDR3 region is CASRVVYASTDTQYF. The CDR3 DNA reads as TGTGCCAGCAGGGTCGTGTACGCTAGCACAGATACGCAGTATTTT.

Concerning this clonotype itself: One end of the junction varies from germline; a read error may be responsible. This chain connects TRBV7-8 to TRBJ2-1; 7 positions agree with TRBD2. Germline assignment: CDR1 SGHVS and CDR2 FQNEAQ. The CDR3 consists of 16 residues. For the CDR3, the DNA is TGTGCCAGCGGCTTCTCAGGACTAGAGTCCCTCCATGAGCAGTTCTTC. Its translation is CASGFSGLESLHEQFF.

This clonotype came up a few times. The chain employs TRBV7-9 and TRBJ1-5, with 8 bases that match TRBD1. J was trimmed by 3 bases and V by 5 bases; bases with no gene match: 9. The CDR3 sequence is 16 residues long. Germline CDR1 is SEHNR and CDR2 is FQNEAQ (reference sequence). CDR3 nucleotides: TGTGCCAGCAGCCCCGGGACAGGACCTTCCAATCAGCCCCAGCATTTT. Encoded protein: CASSPGTGPSNQPQHF.

V usage is TRBV27 and J usage is TRBJ1-4; a weak D match, TRBD1 (5 bases). The CDR3 consists of 14 residues. From germline, CDR1 is MNHEY and CDR2 SMNVEV (reference sequence). V dropped 3 bases and J dropped 7 bases, with 12 bases sitting between them. CDR3 protein: CASSLEGRSEKLFF. CDR3 nucleotide sequence: TGTGCCAGCAGTTTGGAGGGGAGATCTGAAAAACTGTTTTTT. The entire variable domain, with the rest obtained from reference TRBV27 and TRBJ1-4, is as follows: EAQVTQNPRYLITVTGKKLTVTCSQNMNHEYMSWYRQDPGLGLRQIYYSMNVEVTDKGDVPEGYKVSRKEKRNFPLILESPSPNQTSLYFCASSLEGRSEKLFFGSGTQLSVL.

The chain recombines TRBV7-2 with TRBJ2-6; no clear D. Germline V gene data show CDR1 as SGHTA and CDR2 as FQGNSA. This CDR3 has 17 amino acids. V was shortened by 2 bases and J by 4 bases, with 15 bases between the two germline ends. The CDR3 region is CASSLPALGSGANVLTF. CDR3 in DNA: TGTGCCAGCAGCTTACCAGCGTTAGGGTCGGGGGCCAACGTCCTGACTTTC.

There are a few counts of this clonotype. The rearrangement links TRBV20-1 to TRBJ2-5; either TRBD1 or TRBD2 may supply D (5 bases each). This CDR3 is built from 15 residues. In germline, CDR1 is DFQATT, CDR2 SNEGSKA (reference sequence). Trimming removed 3 bases at V and 4 bases at J, with 18 bases between. CDR3 in amino acids: CSARGVIGTGETQYF. For the CDR3, the DNA is TGCAGTGCTAGGGGGGTAATCGGGACGGGAGAGACCCAGTACTTC.

V gene TRBV12-3 or TRBV12-4 combines with J gene TRBJ2-7, with TRBD1 matching over 11 bases. Trimming took 5 bases from V and 5 from J; bases not matched to a gene: 8. The CDR3 is 15 amino acids. The CDR3 here is CASSPWTGGAHEQYF. CDR3 DNA sequence: TGTGCCAGCAGTCCCTGGACAGGGGGCGCTCACGAGCAGTACTTC.

This clonotype was seen a handful of times. V and J are TRBV24-1 and TRBJ1-4, with D possibly TRBD1 on 5 matching bases. Germline lookup yields CDR1 KGHDR and CDR2 SFDVKD. V was pared by 9 bases and J by 0 bases, with 13 bases between. The CDR3 consists of 15 residues. The CDR3 protein is CATSVGGATNEKLFF. The CDR3, as DNA: TGTGCCACCTCGGTTGGGGGAGCAACTAATGAAAAACTGTTTTTT.

The chain has TRBV24-1 and TRBJ2-1; 10 bases are shared with TRBD2. CDR3 length equals 16 residues. V was clipped by 4 bases and J by 5 bases; unmatched bases: 7. In germline, CDR1 is KGHDR, CDR2 SFDVKD. The chain's CDR3 is CATSDPGTSANNEQFF. The CDR3 DNA reads TGTGCCACCAGTGACCCCGGGACTAGCGCTAACAATGAGCAGTTCTTC.

This chain links TRBV4-1 with TRBJ1-6, with TRBD1 identical over 7 bases. The length of the CDR3 is 15 residues. Germline CDR1 reads MGHRA; CDR2 reads YSYEKL. The trim removed 1 base at V and 4 bases at J, leaving 1 base unmatched. The CDR3 nucleotides read TGCGCCAGCAGCCAAGGGACAGGTTATAATTCACCCCTCCACTTT. The encoded protein is CASSQGTGYNSPLHF.

The chain combines TRBV12-3 or TRBV12-4 with TRBJ1-1; D unresolved. V lost 5 bases and J lost 5, with 12 bases in between. CDR3 length equals 13 residues. In DNA form, the CDR3 reads TGTGCCAGCAGTAAGGGAGGGAGAACTGAAGCTTTCTTT. This translates into CASSKGGRTEAFF.

The V call is TRBV12-3 or TRBV12-4, the J call TRBJ2-5; D is possibly TRBD1 or TRBD2 (6 bases each). With 8 bases removed from V and 9 bases from J, the gap between germline ends came to 16 bases. This CDR3 comprises 12 residues. The DNA for the CDR3 is TGTGCCAGCTCCCAGAGGGGGGTCGCCCAGTACTTC. The encoded protein is CASSQRGVAQYF.

This sequence joins TRBV7-2 and TRBJ1-2; tentatively, D is TRBD1 (6 bases). Germline assignment: CDR1 SGHTA and CDR2 FQGNSA. The CDR3 contains 14 residues. Trimming removed 5 bases at V and 3 bases at J, with 13 bases between. CDR3 bases: TGTGCCAGCAGCATAGAACAGGGAGACTATGGCTACACCTTC. Protein product: CASSIEQGDYGYTF.

This clonotype was recorded a few times. The chain carries TRBV12-3 or TRBV12-4 and TRBJ2-7, with no clear D. The CDR3 has 13 amino acids. The V gene lost 7 bases and the J gene lost 0 bases, with 10 bases spanning the gap. The CDR3 coding sequence is TGTGCCAGCACAGCCTTTAACTCCTACGAGCAGTACTTC. Encoded protein: CASTAFNSYEQYF.

V usage is TRBV27 and J usage is TRBJ2-1; D possibly corresponds to TRBD2 (5 bases). V shed 5 bases and J shed 0 bases, with 11 bases lying between them. This CDR3 contains 15 residues. Germline V gene lookup returns CDR1 MNHEY and CDR2 SMNVEV (reference sequence). CDR3 DNA: TGTGCCAGCAGTACTAGTGATAGCTCCTACAATGAGCAGTTCTTC. Its protein is CASSTSDSSYNEQFF.

The V gene is TRBV29-1, the J gene TRBJ2-7; D could derive from TRBD1 or TRBD2 (5 bases each). Between the trimmed V and J ends, which lost 0 bases and 7 bases, there was a span of 13 bases. The CDR3 extends over 13 amino acids. Germline V gives CDR1 SQVTM, CDR2 ANQGSEA. CDR3 region: CSVEDRGVREQYF. CDR3 sequence (DNA): TGCAGCGTTGAAGATAGAGGGGTGAGGGAGCAGTACTTC.

This clonotype was counted a few times. V usage is TRBV7-9 and J usage is TRBJ1-2, with D possibly TRBD1 on 6 matching bases. The CDR3 sequence is 14 residues long. Per the germline V gene, CDR1 is SEHNR and CDR2 is FQNEAQ (reference sequence). Trimming removed 3 bases at V and 6 bases at J, with 14 bases between. The CDR3 here is CASSFSDRDNGYTF. The CDR3 bases are TGTGCCAGCAGCTTCTCGGACCGGGACAATGGCTACACCTTC.